This paragraph covers one T cell receptor (beta chain) sequence. Its antigen is unknown. In blood CD8+ and CD4+ T cells, TCR beta underwent sequencing. The CD8+ and CD4+ T cells were negatively isolated, with the TEMRA cells enriched by FACS. The CDR3 is 13 residues long. Germline V lookup: CDR1 DFQATT, CDR2 SNEGSKA (reference sequence). Trimming removed 3 bases from V and 3 bases from J, with 12 bases in between. An input of 0.5 to 1 ug of RNA was subjected to reverse transcription using random hexamers. Coverage of TCR beta CDR3 amplification by immunoSEQ multiplex PCR extended to 54 Vbeta and 13 Jbeta. Each CDR3 protein gets one entry after TCRdb re-called the immunoSEQ multiplex PCR reads with MiXCR. The sample has 95,000 to 150,000 distinct CDR3 sequences, 90% to 95% seen once; the top ten hold 0.2% to 0.25%. The record originates from a study of CD8 T cells in Susac syndrome. Study observations and caveats: In Susac syndrome, CD8+ expansion was highest in TEMRA and active disease.

The clonotype comes from a human donor with Susac syndrome. The rearrangement links TRBV20-1 to TRBJ2-7; D possibly corresponds to TRBD1 (6 bases). Material: CD8+ T cells from PBMCs. The DNA for the CDR3 is TGCAGTGCTAGGGACAGTCGGGACTACGAGCAGTACTTC. Protein: CSARDSRDYEQYF.